Listed below are T cell receptor beta chains from one sample, sequenced in a study of T cell responses to AZD1222 COVID-19 vaccine. Clones were sequenced by immunoSEQ multiplex PCR, and TCRdb holds only the in-frame ones, with some missing. The sample shows just under 90,000 clones, around 91% of them seen only once. The sequenced sample was peripheral blood, obtained 28 days after the second AZD1222 dose. The source of these receptors is an adult who received the AZD1222 COVID-19 vaccine. Each CDR3 is given with its conserved first and last residue. A D gene is named only where the DNA matches it firmly. Clone size is stated in some rows and not others, as once, few, many or a class when expanded.

clone_size	j_call	v_call	d_call	cdr3_length	cdr3_aa	cdr3_nt
.	TRBJ1-6	TRBV18	.	15	CASSPPGNYNSPLHF	TGTGCCAGCTCACCCCCAGGAAACTATAATTCACCCCTCCACTTT
few	TRBJ1-2	TRBV7-9	.	13	CASSQLQGYGYTF	TGTGCCAGCAGCCAGCTGCAGGGGTACGGCTACACCTTC
.	TRBJ2-6	TRBV19	.	14	CASSMGSGANVLTF	TGTGCCAGTAGTATGGGGTCTGGGGCCAACGTCCTGACTTTC
.	TRBJ2-3	TRBV3-1/TRBV3-2	TRBD2	17	CASSQEGVAGGTDTQYF	TGTGCCAGCAGCCAAGAGGGGGTAGCGGGGGGCACAGATACGCAGTATTTT
.	TRBJ1-1	TRBV12-3/TRBV12-4	.	13	CASSLGPQIEAFF	TGTGCCAGCAGTTTGGGACCCCAGATTGAAGCTTTCTTT
.	TRBJ1-1	TRBV6-5	.	15	CASRPSGRLGTEAFF	TGTGCCAGCAGACCCTCTGGGAGGTTGGGCACTGAAGCTTTCTTT
.	TRBJ2-2	TRBV7-8	TRBD2	19	CASSFRTSGGAKVTGELFF	TGTGCCAGCAGCTTTCGGACTAGCGGGGGGGCGAAGGTAACCGGGGAGCTGTTTTTT
once	TRBJ1-2	TRBV12-5	TRBD1	16	CASGKTGTGGRDGYTF	TGTGCTAGTGGGAAAACCGGGACAGGGGGCAGGGATGGCTACACCTTC
once	TRBJ2-5	TRBV7-9	.	13	CASSLVIEETQYF	TGTGCCAGCAGCTTAGTGATAGAAGAGACCCAGTACTTC
.	TRBJ1-2	TRBV10-3	.	14	CAISPPELGYGYTF	TGTGCCATCAGTCCACCCGAACTTGGATATGGCTACACCTTC
.	TRBJ1-2	TRBV5-6	.	15	CASSLRGPGNYGYTF	TGTGCCAGCAGCTTGAGGGGCCCAGGGAACTATGGCTACACCTTC
.	TRBJ1-5	TRBV28	.	17	CASSFSGALNSNQPQHF	TGTGCCAGCAGTTTTTCAGGGGCGCTAAATAGCAATCAGCCCCAGCATTTT
.	TRBJ1-6	TRBV28	.	14	CASSFRTYNSPLHF	TGTGCCAGCAGTTTTCGTACCTATAATTCACCCCTCCACTTT
.	TRBJ2-7	TRBV7-9	.	14	CASSQGMGGYEQYF	TGTGCCAGCAGTCAAGGCATGGGAGGCTACGAGCAGTACTTC
.	TRBJ1-6	TRBV7-9	.	15	CASSLAARGYSPLHF	TGTGCCAGCAGCTTAGCTGCCAGGGGTTATTCACCCCTCCACTTT
.	TRBJ1-1	TRBV12-3/TRBV12-4	.	11	CASSFGGEAFF	TGTGCCAGCAGTTTCGGAGGGGAAGCTTTCTTT
.	TRBJ1-1	TRBV7-8	.	14	CASSWGEMNTEAFF	TGTGCCAGCAGCTGGGGGGAAATGAACACTGAAGCTTTCTTT
.	TRBJ1-5	TRBV6-5	.	13	CASTSDRYQPQHF	TGTGCCAGCACATCGGACAGATATCAGCCCCAGCATTTT
.	TRBJ1-5	TRBV10-3	TRBD1	14	CAISDSDRPGPQHF	TGTGCCATCAGTGACTCGGACAGGCCAGGGCCCCAGCATTTT
.	TRBJ2-7	TRBV18	.	13	CASSPGQTYEQYF	TGTGCCAGCTCACCGGGTCAGACCTACGAGCAGTACTTC